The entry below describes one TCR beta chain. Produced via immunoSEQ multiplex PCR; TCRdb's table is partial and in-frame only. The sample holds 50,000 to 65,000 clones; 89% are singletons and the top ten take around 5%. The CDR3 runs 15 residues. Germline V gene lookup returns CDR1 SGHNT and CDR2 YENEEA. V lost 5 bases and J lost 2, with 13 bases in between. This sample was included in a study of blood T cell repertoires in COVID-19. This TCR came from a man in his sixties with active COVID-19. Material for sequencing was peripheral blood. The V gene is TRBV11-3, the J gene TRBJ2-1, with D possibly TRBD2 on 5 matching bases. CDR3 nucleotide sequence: TGTGCCAGCAGCCCCGGACTCGCGACCTACAATGAGCAGTTCTTC. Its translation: CASSPGLATYNEQFF.